The 4 T cell receptor beta chains given below trace back to one sample, sequenced in a study of human T cells and chemical hapten exposure. The time point: patch test 1, 2 weeks after DPC sensitization. The treatment was: therapeutic diphenylcyclopropenone sensitization with weekly scalp DPC. TCRdb reprocessed the RACE reads with MiXCR, giving one entry per CDR3 protein. The sample contains more than 95,000 distinct CDR3 sequences, roughly 12% of which appear only once. The sample consisted of whole blood, taken in connection with sensitization to the hapten diphenylcyclopropenone (DPC). The receptor set was obtained from a woman aged 45 to 65 with alopecia areata. Some clones in this sample may be carry-over from other donors' samples.

The chain is built from TRBV11-2 and TRBJ2-1; D is uncertain. The CDR3 consists of 15 residues. The ends were cut back, 5 bases at V and 5 bases at J, with 16 bases in the middle. Germline V CDR1 and CDR2: SGHAT, FQNNGV. The CDR3 bases are TGTGCCAGCAGCACCACCAGATTCGGAGACAATGAGCAGTTCTTC. This gives the protein CASSTTRFGDNEQFF.

Concerning this clonotype itself: A clone one base away is much larger, so this may be a read error. The gene calls are TRBV6-6 and TRBJ1-6; TRBD1 matches at 8 bases. The germline gives CDR1 MNHNY, CDR2 SVGAGI (reference sequence). V lost 4 bases, J lost 7 bases, and 21 bases stayed unmatched. This CDR3 is built from 20 residues. The CDR3 loop reads CASSSSRGRQGAYQNSPLHF. The CDR3 bases are TGTGCCAGCAGTTCTAGCCGGGGGCGGCAGGGGGCCTACCAGAATTCACCCCTCCACTTT.

At least ten counts were recorded for this clonotype. This chain links TRBV10-2 with TRBJ1-6, with no clear D. CDR1 is WSHSY, CDR2 SAAADI, per germline. This CDR3 comprises 15 residues. V shed 10 bases and J shed 5 bases, with 18 bases lying between them. The CDR3, as DNA: TGCGCCACCAAGCCAGACTGGGCCGATAATTCACCCCTCCACTTT. Translation: CATKPDWADNSPLHF.

This clonotype came up many times. J is TRBJ2-4 and V is TRBV18, with D hard to call. The ends were cut back, 1 base at V and 4 bases at J, with 5 bases in the middle. Germline V gene data show CDR1 as KGHSH and CDR2 as LQKENI. This CDR3 contains 13 residues. CDR3 DNA sequence: TGTGCCAGCTCACCACTTTCGAAAAACATTCAGTACTTC. Protein: CASSPLSKNIQYF.